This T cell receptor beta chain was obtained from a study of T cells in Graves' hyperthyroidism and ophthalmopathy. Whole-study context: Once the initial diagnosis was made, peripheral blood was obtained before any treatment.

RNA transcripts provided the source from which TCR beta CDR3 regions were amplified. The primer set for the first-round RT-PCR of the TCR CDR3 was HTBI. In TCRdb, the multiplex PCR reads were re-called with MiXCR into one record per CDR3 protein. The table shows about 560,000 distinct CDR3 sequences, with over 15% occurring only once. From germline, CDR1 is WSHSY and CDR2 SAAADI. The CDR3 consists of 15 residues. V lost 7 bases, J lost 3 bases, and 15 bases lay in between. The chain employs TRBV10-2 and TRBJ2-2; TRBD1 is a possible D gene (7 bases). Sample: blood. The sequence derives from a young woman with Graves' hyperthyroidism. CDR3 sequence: CASTSQGGDTGELFF. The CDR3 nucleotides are TGCGCCAGCACTTCGCAGGGGGGTGACACCGGGGAGCTGTTTTTT.